In this sample, the clone carrying this TCR beta chain turned up a few times. The antigen remains unidentified. The record originates from a study of cytotoxic CD8 clonotypes in ibrutinib-treated CLL. Overall study: There were about 12 relapsed/refractory patients and around 15 treatment-naive patients, and under 18 were IGHV unmutated. The average sample held roughly 250,000 productive templates and approximately 93,000 productive rearrangements.

The table came from immunoSEQ multiplex PCR; TCRdb's copy has only in-frame clones and leaves some out. The data hold some 140,000 clones, with roughly three quarters observed a single time. General study points: Public clonotypes occurred uncommonly; on treatment, they contracted or remained stable. Clonality rose at ibrutinib response and fell back toward baseline at progression.

The CDR3 runs to 12 residues. Germline V gene data show CDR1 as SGHVS and CDR2 as FQNEAQ. V was cut by 5 bases and J by 5 bases, with 9 bases left in between. This sequence was found in a human donor with chronic lymphocytic leukemia. Sample: PBMCs, taken after 12 months of ibrutinib treatment. This sequence joins TRBV7-8 and TRBJ1-2; no definite D call. The CDR3 DNA reads as TGTGCCAGCAGCCGTGGAACGTATGGCTACACCTTC. Protein product: CASSRGTYGYTF.